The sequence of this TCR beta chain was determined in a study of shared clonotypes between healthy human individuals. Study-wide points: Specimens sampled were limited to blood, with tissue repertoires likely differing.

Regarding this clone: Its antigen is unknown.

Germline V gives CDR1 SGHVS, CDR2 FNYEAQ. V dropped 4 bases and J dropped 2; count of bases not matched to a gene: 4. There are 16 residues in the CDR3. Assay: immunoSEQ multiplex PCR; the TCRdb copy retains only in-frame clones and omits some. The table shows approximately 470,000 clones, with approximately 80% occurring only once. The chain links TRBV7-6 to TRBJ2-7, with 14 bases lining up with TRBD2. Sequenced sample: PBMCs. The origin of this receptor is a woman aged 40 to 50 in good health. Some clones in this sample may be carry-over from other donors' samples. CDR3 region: CASSSRLAGGPYEQYF. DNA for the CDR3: TGTGCCAGCAGCTCCAGACTAGCGGGAGGGCCCTACGAGCAGTACTTC.